The T cell receptor (beta chain) under discussion was sequenced for a study of blood T cell repertoires in COVID-19. As for the study in general: The study drew acute and convalescent COVID-19 samples from the United States, Italy and Spain. PBMCs, B-cell-depleted T cells, or T cells were the source of the cDNA or gDNA that made up the material.

V gave up 2 bases and J gave up 1 base, with 6 bases separating them. Germline V gives CDR1 SGHRS, CDR2 YFSETQ. This CDR3 spans 13 amino acids. Per the authors' pipeline: Scientists estimated how many nucleated cells there were by amplifying reference gene primers. The data were produced by immunoSEQ multiplex PCR, yet TCRdb's version contains in-frame clones alone and is incomplete. That table is the source of V, J and clone size, and D and trimming were worked out from the DNA. The sample records approximately 140,000 clones, approximately 81% being singletons. This clone was detected a few times. The sequence derives from a human donor in a cohort sampled during active COVID-19. The gene calls are TRBV5-1 and TRBJ1-1, with D unclear. Sequenced: peripheral blood. The CDR3 loop reads CASSFTANTEAFF. The CDR3, as DNA: TGCGCCAGCAGCTTCACAGCGAACACTGAAGCTTTCTTT.